These T cell receptor beta chains were read from a single sample in a study of beta chain features in type 1 diabetes. Sequencing used immunoSEQ multiplex PCR; TCRdb keeps in-frame clones, though not all of them. The table records approximately 400,000 clones, roughly 16% of them present only once. Source material: naive CD4+ T cells from blood. The receptors shown here come from a woman between 18 and 29 years old in good health. CDR3s include the opening cysteine and the closing phenylalanine or tryptophan. Fields, in order: clone size, J gene, V gene, CDR3 protein. Clone size is not always given. Where it is, it says once, few, many or a class for expanded clones.

clone size: few
J gene: TRBJ2-5
V gene: TRBV5-4
CDR3 protein: CASSFRDRGKTQYF

clone size: .
J gene: TRBJ2-1
V gene: TRBV27
CDR3 protein: CASSRWQGSNEQFF

clone size: .
J gene: TRBJ1-2
V gene: TRBV4-2
CDR3 protein: CASSQAGDRAYGYTF

clone size: few
J gene: TRBJ2-6
V gene: TRBV30
CDR3 protein: CAWSGRRLPYSGANVLTF

clone size: few
J gene: TRBJ2-1
V gene: TRBV15
CDR3 protein: CATSRLRETTQFF

clone size: .
J gene: TRBJ2-7
V gene: TRBV30
CDR3 protein: CAWRNVGSIHEQYF

clone size: few
J gene: TRBJ1-5
V gene: TRBV7-8
CDR3 protein: CASSTNGGDQPQHF

clone size: .
J gene: TRBJ2-7
V gene: TRBV29-1
CDR3 protein: CSVEDFTYEQYF

clone size: few
J gene: TRBJ2-1
V gene: TRBV6-5
CDR3 protein: CASSYGQGSNEQFF

clone size: .
J gene: TRBJ2-1
V gene: TRBV15
CDR3 protein: CATSRYQIHEQFF

clone size: few
J gene: TRBJ2-1
V gene: TRBV30
CDR3 protein: CAWSNLQGNEQFF

clone size: few
J gene: TRBJ1-2
V gene: TRBV29-1
CDR3 protein: CSVTMYRDYGYTF

clone size: few
J gene: TRBJ2-3
V gene: TRBV11-2
CDR3 protein: CASSRGTGSTDTQYF

clone size: few
J gene: TRBJ2-1
V gene: TRBV5-1
CDR3 protein: CASSLTQGIPYNEQFF

clone size: .
J gene: TRBJ2-3
V gene: TRBV29-1
CDR3 protein: CSSGGSHTDTQYF

clone size: few
J gene: TRBJ2-1
V gene: TRBV19
CDR3 protein: CASGKVAGDGEQFF

clone size: .
J gene: TRBJ2-7
V gene: TRBV28
CDR3 protein: CATLNREGYEQYF

clone size: few
J gene: TRBJ1-1
V gene: TRBV30
CDR3 protein: CAWSGQLNTEAFF

clone size: .
J gene: TRBJ1-5
V gene: TRBV28
CDR3 protein: CASSSGQGDQPQHF

clone size: .
J gene: TRBJ1-2
V gene: TRBV7-8
CDR3 protein: CASSLEGQNYGYTF

clone size: few
J gene: TRBJ1-2
V gene: TRBV28
CDR3 protein: CASSFAGAQSGGYTF

clone size: few
J gene: TRBJ2-1
V gene: TRBV29-1
CDR3 protein: CSVERGTGNEQFF

clone size: .
J gene: TRBJ2-1
V gene: TRBV30
CDR3 protein: CAWSNWGRAPNEQFF

clone size: .
J gene: TRBJ1-5
V gene: TRBV29-1
CDR3 protein: CSARGEWNNQPQHF

clone size: few
J gene: TRBJ2-5
V gene: TRBV7-9
CDR3 protein: CASSSPLLTVQETQYF

clone size: few
J gene: TRBJ2-1
V gene: TRBV9
CDR3 protein: CASSVAAGEYNEQFF

clone size: few
J gene: TRBJ2-7
V gene: TRBV4-2
CDR3 protein: CASSQDPLAPYEQYF